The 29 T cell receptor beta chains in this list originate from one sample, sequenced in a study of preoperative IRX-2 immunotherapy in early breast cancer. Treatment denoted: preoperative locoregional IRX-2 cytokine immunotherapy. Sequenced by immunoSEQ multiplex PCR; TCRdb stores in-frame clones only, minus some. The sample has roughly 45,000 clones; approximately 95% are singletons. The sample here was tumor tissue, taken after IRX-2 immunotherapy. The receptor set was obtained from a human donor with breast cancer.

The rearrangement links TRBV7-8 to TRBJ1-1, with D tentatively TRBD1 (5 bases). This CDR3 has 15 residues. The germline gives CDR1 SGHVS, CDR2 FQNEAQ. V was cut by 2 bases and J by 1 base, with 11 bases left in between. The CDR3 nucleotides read TGTGCCAGCAGCTTATGGTGGGGCGGGAACACTGAAGCTTTCTTT. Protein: CASSLWWGGNTEAFF.

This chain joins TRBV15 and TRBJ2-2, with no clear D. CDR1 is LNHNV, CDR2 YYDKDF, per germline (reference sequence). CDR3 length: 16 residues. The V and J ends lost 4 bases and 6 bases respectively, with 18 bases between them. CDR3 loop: CATSTSLFVGSGELFF. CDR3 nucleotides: TGTGCCACCAGCACTTCACTCTTTGTAGGCTCCGGGGAGCTGTTTTTT.

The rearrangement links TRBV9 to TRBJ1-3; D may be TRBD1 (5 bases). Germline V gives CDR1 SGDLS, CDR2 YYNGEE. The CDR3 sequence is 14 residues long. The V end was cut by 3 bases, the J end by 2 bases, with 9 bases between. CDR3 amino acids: CASSGRGTGNTIYF. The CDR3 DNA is TGTGCCAGCAGCGGTCGGGGCACTGGAAACACCATATATTTT.

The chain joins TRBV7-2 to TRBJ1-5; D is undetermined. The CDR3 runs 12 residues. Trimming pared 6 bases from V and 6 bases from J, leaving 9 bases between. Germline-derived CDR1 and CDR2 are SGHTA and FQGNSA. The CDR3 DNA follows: TGTGCCAGCAGTACTTTGGGTCAGCCCCAGCATTTT. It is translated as CASSTLGQPQHF. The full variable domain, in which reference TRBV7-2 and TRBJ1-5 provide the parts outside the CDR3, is GAGVSQSPSNKVTEKGKDVELRCDPISGHTALYWYRQSLGQGLEFLIYFQGNSAPDKSGLPSDRFSAERTGGSVSTLTIQRTQQEDSAVYLCASSTLGQPQHFGDGTRLSIL.

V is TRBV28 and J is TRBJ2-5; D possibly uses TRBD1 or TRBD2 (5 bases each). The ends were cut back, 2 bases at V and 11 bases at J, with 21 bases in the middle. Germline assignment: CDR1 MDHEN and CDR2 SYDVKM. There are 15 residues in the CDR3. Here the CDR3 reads CASSLQGTPFGEQYF. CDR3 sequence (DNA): TGTGCCAGCAGTTTACAGGGAACCCCTTTTGGGGAGCAGTACTTC.

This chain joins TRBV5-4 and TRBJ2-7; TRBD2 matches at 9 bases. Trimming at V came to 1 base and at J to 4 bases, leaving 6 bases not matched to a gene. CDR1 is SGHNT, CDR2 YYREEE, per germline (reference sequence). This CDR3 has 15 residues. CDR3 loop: CASSLRRGGGYEQYF. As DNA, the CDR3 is TGTGCCAGCAGCTTGCGGCGCGGGGGGGGGTACGAGCAGTACTTC.

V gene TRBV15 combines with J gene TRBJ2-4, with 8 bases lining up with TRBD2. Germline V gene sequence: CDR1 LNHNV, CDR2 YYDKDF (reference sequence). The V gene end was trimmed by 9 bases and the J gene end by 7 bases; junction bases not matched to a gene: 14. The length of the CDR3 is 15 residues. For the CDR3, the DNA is TGTGCCACTAGATCCCTAGCGGGCGAGGGGAACATTCAGTACTTC. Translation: CATRSLAGEGNIQYF. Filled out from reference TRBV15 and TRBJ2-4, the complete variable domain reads DAMVIQNPRYQVTQFGKPVTLSCSQTLNHNVMYWYQQKSSQAPKLLFHYYDKDFNNEADTPDNFQSRRPNTSFCFLDIRSPGLGDTAMYLCATRSLAGEGNIQYFGAGTRLSVL.

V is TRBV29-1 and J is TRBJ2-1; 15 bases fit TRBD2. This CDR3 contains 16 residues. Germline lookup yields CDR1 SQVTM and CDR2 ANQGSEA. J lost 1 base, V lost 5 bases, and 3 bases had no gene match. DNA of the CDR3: TGCAGCGTTTTTGGGACTAGCGGGAGGTCCTACAATGAGCAGTTCTTC. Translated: CSVFGTSGRSYNEQFF.

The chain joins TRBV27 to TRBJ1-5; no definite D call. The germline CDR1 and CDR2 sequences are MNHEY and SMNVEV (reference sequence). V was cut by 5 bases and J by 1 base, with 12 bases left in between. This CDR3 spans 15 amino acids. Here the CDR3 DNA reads TGTGCCAGCAGTCCCCGCCGACGGAGCAATCAGCCCCAGCATTTT. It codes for CASSPRRRSNQPQHF.

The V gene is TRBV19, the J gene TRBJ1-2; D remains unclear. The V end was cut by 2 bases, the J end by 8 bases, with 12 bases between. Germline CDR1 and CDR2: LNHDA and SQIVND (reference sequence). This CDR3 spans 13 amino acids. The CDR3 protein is CASSISPSLGYTF. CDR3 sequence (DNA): TGTGCCAGTAGTATATCCCCTTCTCTGGGCTACACCTTC.

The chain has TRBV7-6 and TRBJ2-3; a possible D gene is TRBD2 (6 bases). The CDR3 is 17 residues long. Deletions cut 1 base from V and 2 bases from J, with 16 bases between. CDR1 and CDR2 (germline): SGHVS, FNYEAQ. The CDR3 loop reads CASSLGVLGLPTDTQYF. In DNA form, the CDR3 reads TGTGCCAGCAGCTTAGGAGTTCTGGGACTCCCCACAGATACGCAGTATTTT.

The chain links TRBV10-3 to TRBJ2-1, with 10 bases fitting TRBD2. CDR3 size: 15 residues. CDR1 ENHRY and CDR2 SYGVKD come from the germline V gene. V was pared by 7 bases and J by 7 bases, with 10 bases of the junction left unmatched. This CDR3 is CAINLSGGAGNEQFF. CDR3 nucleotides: TGTGCCATCAACTTGAGCGGGGGGGCCGGTAATGAGCAGTTCTTC.

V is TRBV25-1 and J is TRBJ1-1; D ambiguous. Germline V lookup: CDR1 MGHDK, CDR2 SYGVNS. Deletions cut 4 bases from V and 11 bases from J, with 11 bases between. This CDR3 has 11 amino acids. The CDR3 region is CASSAPGTAFF. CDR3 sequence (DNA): TGTGCCAGCAGTGCTCCGGGTACGGCTTTCTTT.

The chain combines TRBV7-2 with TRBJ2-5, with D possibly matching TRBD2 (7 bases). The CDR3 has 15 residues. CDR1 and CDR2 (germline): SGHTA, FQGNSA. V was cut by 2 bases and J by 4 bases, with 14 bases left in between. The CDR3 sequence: CASSLWGGDTETQYF. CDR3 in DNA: TGTGCCAGCAGCTTATGGGGGGGGGACACAGAGACCCAGTACTTC.

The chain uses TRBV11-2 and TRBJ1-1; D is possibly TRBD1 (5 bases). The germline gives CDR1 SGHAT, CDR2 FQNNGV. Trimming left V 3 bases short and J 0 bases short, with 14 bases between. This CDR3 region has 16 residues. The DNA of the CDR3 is TGTGCCAGCAGCTTGGATCAGGGTGGGGTGAACACTGAAGCTTTCTTT. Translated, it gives CASSLDQGGVNTEAFF.

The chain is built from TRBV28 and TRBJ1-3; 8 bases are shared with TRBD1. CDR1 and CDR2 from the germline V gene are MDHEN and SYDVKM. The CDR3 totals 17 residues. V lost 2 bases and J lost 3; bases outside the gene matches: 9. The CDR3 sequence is CASSLTQGAMLGNTIYF. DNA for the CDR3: TGTGCCAGCAGTTTAACGCAGGGGGCGATGCTTGGAAACACCATATATTTT.

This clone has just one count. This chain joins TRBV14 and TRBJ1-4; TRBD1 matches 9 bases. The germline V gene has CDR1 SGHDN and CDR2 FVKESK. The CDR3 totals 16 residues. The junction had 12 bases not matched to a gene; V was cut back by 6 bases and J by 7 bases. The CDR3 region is CASRSRDRVRVEKLFF. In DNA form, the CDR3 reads TGTGCCAGCAGGTCCCGGGACAGGGTCAGAGTTGAAAAACTGTTTTTT.

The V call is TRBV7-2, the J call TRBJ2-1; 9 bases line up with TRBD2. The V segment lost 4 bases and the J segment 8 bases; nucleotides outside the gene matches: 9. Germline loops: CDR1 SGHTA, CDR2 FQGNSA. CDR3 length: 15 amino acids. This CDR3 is CASSSVAGDLYEQFF. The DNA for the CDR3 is TGTGCCAGCAGCTCTGTAGCGGGGGATCTCTATGAGCAGTTCTTC.

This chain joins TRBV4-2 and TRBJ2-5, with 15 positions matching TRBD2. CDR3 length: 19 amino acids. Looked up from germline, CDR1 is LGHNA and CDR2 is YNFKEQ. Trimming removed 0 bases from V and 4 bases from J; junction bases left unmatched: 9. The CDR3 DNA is TGTGCCAGCAGCCAAGAGCTACGGACTAGCGGGGGGGGAGGAGAGACCCAGTACTTC. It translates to CASSQELRTSGGGGETQYF.

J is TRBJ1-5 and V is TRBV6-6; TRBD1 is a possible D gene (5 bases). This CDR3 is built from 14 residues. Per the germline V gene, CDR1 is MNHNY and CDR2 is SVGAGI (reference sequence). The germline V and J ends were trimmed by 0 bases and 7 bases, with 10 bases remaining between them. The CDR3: CASSYSLQEQPQHF. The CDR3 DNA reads TGTGCCAGCAGTTACTCGCTACAGGAGCAGCCCCAGCATTTT.

Written as DNA, the CDR3 is TGTGCCAGCAGTTTTACGTCAGGGAACACAGATACGCAGTATTTT. This encodes CASSFTSGNTDTQYF. This sequence joins TRBV27 and TRBJ2-3; D is perhaps TRBD1 (5 bases). The V and J ends lost 3 bases and 2 bases respectively, with 12 bases between them. The CDR3 loop spans 15 amino acids. Per germline, CDR1 MNHEY and CDR2 SMNVEV (reference sequence).

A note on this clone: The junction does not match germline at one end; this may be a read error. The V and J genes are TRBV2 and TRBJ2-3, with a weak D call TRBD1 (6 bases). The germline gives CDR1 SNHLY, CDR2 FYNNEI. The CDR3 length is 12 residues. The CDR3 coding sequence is TGTGCCAGCAGTGTGCAGGGGAGCCCCCAGGACTTT. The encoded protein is CASSVQGSPQDF.

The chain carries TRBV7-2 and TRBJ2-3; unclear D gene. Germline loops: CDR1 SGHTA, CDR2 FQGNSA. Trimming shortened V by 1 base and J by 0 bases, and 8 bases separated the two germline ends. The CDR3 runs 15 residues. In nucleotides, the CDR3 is TGTGCCAGCAGCTTAGTTTTCGGGAGCACAGATACGCAGTATTTT. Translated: CASSLVFGSTDTQYF.

CDR3 DNA: TGCAGCGTTGGGGGGACGATCTCCTACGAGCAGTACTTC. Translating it yields CSVGGTISYEQYF. The V call is TRBV29-1, the J call TRBJ2-7, with D tentatively TRBD1 or TRBD2 (5 bases each). Germline V gene sequence: CDR1 SQVTM, CDR2 ANQGSEA. V gave up 4 bases and J gave up 0 bases, with 10 bases separating them. The length of the CDR3 is 13 residues.

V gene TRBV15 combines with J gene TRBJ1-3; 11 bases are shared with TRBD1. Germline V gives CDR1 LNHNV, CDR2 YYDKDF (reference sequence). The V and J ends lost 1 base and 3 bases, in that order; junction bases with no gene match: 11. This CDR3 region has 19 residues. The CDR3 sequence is CATSRAGTGGTVIGNTIYF. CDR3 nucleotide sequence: TGTGCCACCAGCAGAGCCGGGACAGGGGGGACTGTGATTGGAAACACCATATATTTT.

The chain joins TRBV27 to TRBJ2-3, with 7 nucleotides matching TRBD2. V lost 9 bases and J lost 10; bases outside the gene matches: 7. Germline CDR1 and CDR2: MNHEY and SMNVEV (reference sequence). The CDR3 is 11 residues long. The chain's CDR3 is CARECGGAQYF. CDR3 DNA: TGTGCCAGGGAATGCGGGGGTGCGCAGTATTTT.

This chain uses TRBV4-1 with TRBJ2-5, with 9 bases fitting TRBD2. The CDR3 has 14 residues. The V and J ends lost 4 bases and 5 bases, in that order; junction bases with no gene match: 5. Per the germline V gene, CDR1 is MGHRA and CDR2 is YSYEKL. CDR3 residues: CASSLIGLAETQYF. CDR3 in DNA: TGCGCCAGCAGCCTAATCGGACTAGCGGAGACCCAGTACTTC.

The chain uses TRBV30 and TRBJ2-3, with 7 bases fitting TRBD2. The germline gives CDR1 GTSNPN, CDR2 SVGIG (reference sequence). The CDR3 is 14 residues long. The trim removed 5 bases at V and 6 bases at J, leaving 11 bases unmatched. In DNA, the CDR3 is TGTGCCTGGGGTTTGGCGGGAGAAGGGGATACGCAGTATTTT. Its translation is CAWGLAGEGDTQYF.

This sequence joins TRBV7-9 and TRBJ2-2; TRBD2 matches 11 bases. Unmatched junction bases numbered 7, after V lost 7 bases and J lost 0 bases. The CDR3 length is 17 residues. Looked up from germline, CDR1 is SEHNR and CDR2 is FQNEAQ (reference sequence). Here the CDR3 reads CASIAGLAVSNTGELFF. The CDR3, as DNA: TGTGCCAGCATCGCGGGACTAGCGGTTTCGAACACCGGGGAGCTGTTTTTT. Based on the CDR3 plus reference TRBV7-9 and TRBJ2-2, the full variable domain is DTGVSQNPRHKITKRGQNVTFRCDPISEHNRLYWYRQTLGQGPEFLTYFQNEAQLEKSRLLSDRFSAERPKGSFSTLEIQRTEQGDSAMYLCASIAGLAVSNTGELFFGEGSRLTVL.